Each of the 10 T cell receptor beta chains below was sequenced from the same sample in a study of cytomegalovirus exposure and HLA in healthy donors. It was with 60 Vbeta and 13 Jbeta primers that the PCR ran. This table comes from immunoSEQ multiplex PCR, and its TCRdb copy is limited to in-frame clones, with some not included. The sample contains roughly 230,000 clones, 80% to 95% of which appear only once. Sequenced sample: PBMCs. The receptors were gathered from a girl aged 2-10 years in good health and CMV-seronegative.

The chain is built from TRBV6-1 and TRBJ2-7, with D maybe TRBD1 (5 bases). Germline CDR1 and CDR2: MNHNS and SASEGT. V lost 6 bases and J 4 bases, leaving 16 bases between the germline ends. The CDR3 extends over 14 amino acids. CDR3 DNA sequence: TGTGCCAGCAGCCCTGGCCAGGGTCATTACGAGCAGTACTTC. It translates to CASSPGQGHYEQYF.

This clone was observed a few times. The V and J genes are TRBV28 and TRBJ1-1; no definite D call. The CDR3 runs 14 residues. The V end lost 8 bases, the J end lost 3 bases, and 16 bases lay between the germline ends. Germline values: CDR1 MDHEN, CDR2 SYDVKM. The CDR3 here is CASAHGLRDTEAFF. The CDR3 coding sequence is TGTGCCAGCGCTCATGGGTTGCGGGACACTGAAGCTTTCTTT.

The chain links TRBV6-5 to TRBJ2-3; 9 bases are shared with TRBD1. V dropped 4 bases and J dropped 4; count of bases not matched to a gene: 3. CDR1 MNHEY and CDR2 SVGAGI come from the germline V gene. This CDR3 contains 14 residues. CDR3 sequence reads: CASSSTGGPDTQYF. CDR3 DNA sequence: TGTGCCAGCAGTTCGACAGGGGGACCAGATACGCAGTATTTT.

This clone was seen only once. The V gene is TRBV29-1, the J gene TRBJ2-1, with D perhaps matching TRBD2 (6 bases). CDR3 size: 15 residues. Between the trimmed V and J ends, which lost 1 base and 0 bases, there was a span of 10 bases. The germline V gene encodes CDR1 SQVTM and CDR2 ANQGSEA. The CDR3 region has the DNA TGCAGCGTTGAAGGCGGGAATTACTCCTACAATGAGCAGTTCTTC. Protein: CSVEGGNYSYNEQFF.

This clone was counted once. The CDR3 DNA reads as TGTGCCAGCAGCCATGTAGGGGGGGGAAAGAACACTGAAGCTTTCTTT. As protein: CASSHVGGGKNTEAFF. The rearrangement joins TRBV5-4 to TRBJ1-1, with TRBD1 as a possible D gene (6 bases). CDR1 and CDR2 from the germline V gene are SGHNT and YYREEE (reference sequence). The CDR3 extends over 16 amino acids. Trimming took 4 bases from V and 1 from J, leaving 17 bases between them.

This rearrangement joins TRBV10-3 to TRBJ1-1; 9 bases agree with TRBD1. The J segment lost 5 bases and the V segment lost 7 bases, leaving 11 bases of the junction unmatched. Germline V CDR1 and CDR2: ENHRY, SYGVKD. CDR3 size: 15 residues. The CDR3 DNA sequence: TGTGCCATCACCAGTGAGAGGACAGGGGCAACTGAAGCTTTCTTT. This sequence encodes CAITSERTGATEAFF.

The gene calls are TRBV5-4 and TRBJ2-5; D unresolved. From germline, CDR1 is SGHNT and CDR2 YYREEE (reference sequence). Trimming removed 3 bases at V and 1 base at J, with 4 bases between. The CDR3 is made up of 12 amino acids. CDR3 in DNA: TGTGCCAGCAGCTCGAGCCAAGAGACCCAGTACTTC. It is translated as CASSSSQETQYF.

The chain recombines TRBV7-2 with TRBJ1-2, with a weak D call TRBD1 (6 bases). This CDR3 is built from 12 residues. V lost 5 bases, J lost 4 bases, and 8 bases lay in between. Germline V gives CDR1 SGHTA, CDR2 FQGNSA. The CDR3 region has the DNA TGTGCCAGCAGCCCCAGGGGCTATGGCTACACCTTC. The encoded protein is CASSPRGYGYTF.

This chain joins TRBV2 and TRBJ1-4, with D hard to call. Trimming removed 6 bases at V and 2 bases at J, with 7 bases between. The CDR3 sequence is 13 residues long. Germline-derived CDR1 and CDR2 are SNHLY and FYNNEI. In DNA form, the CDR3 reads TGTGCCAGCAGCGCCGGGACTAATGAAAAACTGTTTTTT. It is translated as CASSAGTNEKLFF.

The CDR3 nucleotides read TGTGCCAGCAGTATGGACAGGGAAGAGACCCAGTACTTC. It translates to CASSMDREETQYF. V gene TRBV28 combines with J gene TRBJ2-5; 8 bases line up with TRBD1. The CDR3 covers 13 residues. CDR1 is MDHEN and CDR2 is SYDVKM in the germline V gene. V was pared by 5 bases and J by 3 bases, with 2 bases of the junction left unmatched.